This entry lists 18 T cell receptor beta chains sequenced from one sample in a study of blood T cell repertoires in COVID-19 (TCRdb year 2020). Receptor amplification or capture employed the immunoSEQ multiplex PCR assay. TCRdb's version of the immuneACCESS table is confined to in-frame rearrangements and falls short of the full clone set. An unresolved V gene accounts for under half of the shortfall where checked; the remainder is of unknown origin. This sample comprises fewer than 70,000 clones, 65% to 90% of them detected only once. Less than 6.5% of the sample lies in the top ten. What was sequenced was peripheral blood. These receptors originate from a woman aged 60-70 years with acute or convalescent COVID-19.

The V call is TRBV6-2 or TRBV6-3, the J call TRBJ2-2; weak D call: TRBD2 (6 bases). V was trimmed by 6 bases and J by 2 bases, leaving 16 bases between them. This CDR3 comprises 16 residues. Germline CDR1 reads MNHEY; CDR2 reads SVGEGT. CDR3 bases: TGTGCCAGCAGCTCGGGCTGGAGGGTTAACACCGGGGAGCTGTTTTTT. It translates to CASSSGWRVNTGELFF.

V is TRBV4-1 and J is TRBJ1-1; tentative D call: TRBD1 (5 bases). The V end was cut by 0 bases, the J end by 0 bases, with 14 bases between. This CDR3 is 17 amino acids long. Looked up from germline, CDR1 is MGHRA and CDR2 is YSYEKL. The CDR3 region has the DNA TGCGCCAGCAGCCAAGACTTATTGACAGCAATGAACACTGAAGCTTTCTTT. Translation gives CASSQDLLTAMNTEAFF.

In this sample, this clone turned up once. The chain carries TRBV2 and TRBJ1-5, with D unresolved. The CDR3 consists of 15 residues. Trimming shortened V by 2 bases and J by 3 bases, and 11 bases separated the two germline ends. The germline CDR1 and CDR2 sequences are SNHLY and FYNNEI. CDR3 sequence: CASSEITRSNQPQHF. In DNA, the CDR3 is TGTGCCAGCAGTGAAATAACGCGGTCCAATCAGCCCCAGCATTTT.

The chain is built from TRBV25-1 and TRBJ1-1; the match to TRBD1 covers 7 bases. J lost 2 bases, V lost 6 bases, and 12 bases had no gene match. The CDR3 runs to 16 residues. Per germline, CDR1 MGHDK and CDR2 SYGVNS. The CDR3 sequence: CASRSISGQSNTEAFF. CDR3 sequence (DNA): TGTGCCAGCAGAAGTATTTCGGGACAGAGTAACACTGAAGCTTTCTTT. Using reference TRBV25-1 and TRBJ1-1 for the parts outside the CDR3, the full variable domain is EADIYQTPRYLVIGTGKKITLECSQTMGHDKMYWYQQDPGMELHLIHYSYGVNSTEKGDLSSESTVSRIRTEHFPLTLESARPSHTSQYLCASRSISGQSNTEAFFGQGTRLTVV.

The rearrangement uses TRBV28 and TRBJ1-1; D is possibly TRBD1 (6 bases). CDR3 length: 12 amino acids. V shed 6 bases and J shed 1 base, with 6 bases lying between them. CDR1 is MDHEN and CDR2 is SYDVKM in the germline V gene. CDR3 DNA: TGTGCCAGCAGGACAGGGAACACTGAAGCTTTCTTT. It encodes CASRTGNTEAFF.

The genes are TRBV6-1 and TRBJ2-3, with D possibly TRBD2 on 5 matching bases. CDR3 length equals 16 residues. From germline, CDR1 is MNHNS and CDR2 SASEGT. V was trimmed by 1 base and J by 2 bases, leaving 13 bases between them. Written as DNA, the CDR3 is TGTGCCAGCAGTGAAGGGTTAGCGAGAGCCACAGATACGCAGTATTTT. Its protein is CASSEGLARATDTQYF.

The chain employs TRBV7-2 and TRBJ2-3; 8 bases fit TRBD2. The CDR3 runs to 17 residues. The germline gives CDR1 SGHTA, CDR2 FQGNSA. V was pared by 0 bases and J by 2 bases, with 7 bases of the junction left unmatched. CDR3 residues: CASSLAGAGGITDTQYF. CDR3 sequence (DNA): TGTGCCAGCAGCTTAGCAGGCGCGGGGGGAATCACAGATACGCAGTATTTT.

The V and J genes are TRBV7-6 and TRBJ1-5; D is undetermined. The V end lost 1 base, the J end lost 0 bases, and 4 bases lay between the germline ends. Looked up from germline, CDR1 is SGHVS and CDR2 is FNYEAQ. The CDR3 loop spans 14 amino acids. CDR3 residues: CASSLDSSNQPQHF. The DNA of the CDR3 is TGTGCCAGCAGCTTAGACAGTAGCAATCAGCCCCAGCATTTT.

The rearrangement joins TRBV6-5 to TRBJ2-5; TRBD1 matches 7 bases. Germline V gene sequence: CDR1 MNHEY, CDR2 SVGAGI. The CDR3 sequence is 15 residues long. Trimming cost V 5 bases and J 5 bases; bases outside gene matches: 11. The DNA of the CDR3 is TGTGCCAGCAGTCGAGGGGGCGCGGGTTGGGAGACCCAGTACTTC. This encodes CASSRGGAGWETQYF.

V is TRBV6-5 and J is TRBJ1-1, with D hard to call. The length of the CDR3 is 13 residues. The germline V gene encodes CDR1 MNHEY and CDR2 SVGAGI. V was shortened by 7 bases and J by 1 base, with 10 bases between the two germline ends. CDR3 residues: CASNPLGNTEAFF. The CDR3, as DNA: TGTGCCAGCAACCCCCTAGGGAACACTGAAGCTTTCTTT.

The CDR3 DNA follows: TGTGCCAGCGGAGGACAGGGGGATCCGCCCCAGCATTTT. This codes for CASGGQGDPPQHF. The rearrangement joins TRBV2 to TRBJ1-5, with 10 bases aligning to TRBD1. This CDR3 is built from 13 residues. V lost 8 bases and J lost 9; bases outside the gene matches: 7. Per the germline V gene, CDR1 is SNHLY and CDR2 is FYNNEI.

CDR3 DNA: TGTGCCAGCAGTTACAGCCAAAATAGTGAAAAACTGTTTTTT. This encodes CASSYSQNSEKLFF. The rearrangement links TRBV6-5 to TRBJ1-4; the D is unclear. This CDR3 has 14 residues. V lost 2 bases and J 7 bases, leaving 11 bases between the germline ends. Germline V gene data show CDR1 as MNHEY and CDR2 as SVGAGI.

Note on this clone: Within the sample, other DNA sequences also encode this same CDR3. The rearrangement uses TRBV7-3 and TRBJ1-2; D gene unclear. The V end lost 5 bases, the J end lost 8 bases, and 18 bases lay between the germline ends. This CDR3 is built from 14 residues. Per the germline V gene, CDR1 is SGHTA and CDR2 is FQGTGA. The CDR3 DNA reads TGTGCCAGCAGCCCCTCCGGGGTAGGAGGCGGCTACACCTTC. Encoded protein: CASSPSGVGGGYTF.

The chain is built from TRBV6-1 and TRBJ2-1, with D possibly matching TRBD2 (5 bases). The germline V gene encodes CDR1 MNHNS and CDR2 SASEGT. This CDR3 spans 16 amino acids. V lost 4 bases to trimming and J lost 0 bases, with 13 bases between them. The CDR3 region is CASSASTRGSYNEQFF. CDR3 coding DNA: TGTGCCAGCAGTGCCTCCACCCGGGGCTCCTACAATGAGCAGTTCTTC.

This clone was seen a single time. The chain has TRBV20-1 and TRBJ2-1; D gene ambiguous. V shed 3 bases and J shed 5 bases, with 11 bases lying between them. The CDR3 spans 13 residues. Germline assignment: CDR1 DFQATT and CDR2 SNEGSKA (reference sequence). The CDR3 bases are TGCAGTGCTAGTGGTCAGGCTGACAATGAGCAGTTCTTC. It encodes CSASGQADNEQFF.

The chain combines TRBV9 with TRBJ1-1; D is ambiguous. Germline V gene sequence: CDR1 SGDLS, CDR2 YYNGEE. This CDR3 comprises 14 residues. Deletions cut 4 bases from V and 0 bases from J, with 10 bases between. The CDR3 sequence: CASSFSELNTEAFF. CDR3 sequence (DNA): TGTGCCAGCAGCTTCTCGGAGCTGAACACTGAAGCTTTCTTT.

This clone was recorded only once. This chain connects TRBV7-9 to TRBJ1-2; the D gene is possibly TRBD1 (5 bases). The CDR3 sequence is 16 residues long. Trimming shortened V by 5 bases and J by 4 bases, and 20 bases separated the two germline ends. CDR1 SEHNR and CDR2 FQNEAQ come from the germline V gene (reference sequence). CDR3 coding DNA: TGTGCCAGCAGCCAGAACCTTCGGGGGGGTTCCTATGGCTACACCTTC. Translation: CASSQNLRGGSYGYTF.

The chain joins TRBV5-3 to TRBJ2-2, with D unclear. TRBV5-3 is reported as an ORF; its role is uncertain. Trimming cost V 0 bases and J 4 bases, with 10 bases left between them. This CDR3 spans 15 amino acids. For the CDR3, the DNA is TGTGCCAGAAGCTTGGGAGTACGCGGCACCGGGGAGCTGTTTTTT. This translates into CARSLGVRGTGELFF.